This TCR beta chain was found in a study of beta chain features in type 1 diabetes. Study outcomes and limitations: The study found that naive, central memory and Treg TCRB repertoires appeared more similar in patients than in healthy donors. In every one of the four CD4+ subsets, TCRB CDR3s were moderately but significantly shorter in Type 1 diabetes patients. A potential PCR bias toward shorter templates would be equal in patient and control samples. A pattern of fewer insertions and more deletions at VDJ junctions was seen in type 1 diabetes patients.

To note about this clone: Antigen unknown.

Sequencing targeted expressed TCRB transcripts, as all isolated RNA had been reverse transcribed. It was found that naive, central memory and regulatory T cell samples averaged around 3.6 million reads. TCRdb keeps only in-frame clones here, not all; method: immunoSEQ multiplex PCR. The table has a few hundred thousand clones, 16% seen once. CDR1 is ENHRY, CDR2 SYGVKD, per germline. This CDR3 is built from 13 residues. The V gene lost 11 bases and the J gene lost 4 bases, with 15 bases spanning the gap. Input material: naive CD4+ T cells from blood. The gene calls are TRBV10-3 and TRBJ1-5, with a tentative D call TRBD1 (6 bases). This TCR was sampled from a man under 40 with type 1 diabetes. The CDR3 DNA is TGTGCCGGGTCTGACAGGCCGAATCAGCCCCAGCATTTT. As protein: CAGSDRPNQPQHF.